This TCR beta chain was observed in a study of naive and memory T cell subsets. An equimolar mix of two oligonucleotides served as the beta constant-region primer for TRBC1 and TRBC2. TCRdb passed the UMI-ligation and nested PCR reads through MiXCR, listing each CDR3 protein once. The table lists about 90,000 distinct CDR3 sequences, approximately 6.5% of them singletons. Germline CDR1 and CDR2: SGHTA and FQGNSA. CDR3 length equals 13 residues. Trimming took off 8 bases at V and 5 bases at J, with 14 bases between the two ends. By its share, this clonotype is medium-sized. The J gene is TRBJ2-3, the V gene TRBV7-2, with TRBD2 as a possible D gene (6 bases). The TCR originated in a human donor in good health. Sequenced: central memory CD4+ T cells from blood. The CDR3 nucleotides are TGTGCCAGCCTGCGGAGGGAGAAAGATACGCAGTATTTT. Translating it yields CASLRREKDTQYF. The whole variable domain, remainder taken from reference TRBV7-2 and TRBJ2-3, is GAGVSQSPSNKVTEKGKDVELRCDPISGHTALYWYRQSLGQGLEFLIYFQGNSAPDKSGLPSDRFSAERTGGSVSTLTIQRTQQEDSAVYLCASLRREKDTQYFGPGTRLTVL.